The sequence of this T cell receptor beta chain was determined in a study of regulatory T cells in long-lasting Graves disease. Whole-study results and caveats: Patients with persistent disease showed a bias toward TRBV28, TRBJ1-2 and TRBJ2-5. Shared public clonotypes totalled approximately 3,000 in persistent patients, compared with around 930 in new patients.

Relying on iRepertoire HTBI primers and Arm-PCR of CDR3 regions, the team built TCR beta libraries. TCRdb reprocessed the multiplex PCR reads via MiXCR and lists one record per CDR3 protein. The top ten hold about 27% of the sample, which has fewer than 450,000 distinct CDR3 sequences, roughly a quarter seen once. CDR3 length equals 15 residues. CDR1 LNHDA and CDR2 SQIVND come from the germline V gene (reference sequence). Trimming took 4 bases from V and 7 from J; bases not matched to a gene: 5. Described time point: persistent/refractory GD, antithyroid drugs over 5 years with positive TRAb. The TCR library was made from RNA that had been extracted from PBMCs in TRIzol. Graves' disease diagnosis relied on American Thyroid Association guidelines. A note on this clonotype: Its specificity is not known.

Sample: peripheral blood mononuclear cells (PBMCs), taken when the disease was refractory, from a patient treated with antithyroid drugs. V is TRBV19 and J is TRBJ1-6, with 9 nucleotides matching TRBD1. This TCR derives from a female donor with Graves disease. The CDR3 DNA sequence: TGTGCCAGTAGTACCTGGACAGGGGCGAATTCACCCCTCCACTTT. Translating it yields CASSTWTGANSPLHF.